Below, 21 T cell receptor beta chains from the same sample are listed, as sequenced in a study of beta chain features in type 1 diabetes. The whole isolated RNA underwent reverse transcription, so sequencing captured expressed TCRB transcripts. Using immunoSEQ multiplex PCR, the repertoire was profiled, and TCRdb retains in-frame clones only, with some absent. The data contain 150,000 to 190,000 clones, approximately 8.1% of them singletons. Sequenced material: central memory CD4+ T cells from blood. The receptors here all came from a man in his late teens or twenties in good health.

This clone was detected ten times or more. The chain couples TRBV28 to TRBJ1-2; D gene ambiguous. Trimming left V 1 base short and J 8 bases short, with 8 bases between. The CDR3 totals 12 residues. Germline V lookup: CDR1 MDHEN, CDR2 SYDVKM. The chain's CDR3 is CASSLLSEGYTF. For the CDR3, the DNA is TGTGCCAGCAGTTTATTAAGTGAGGGCTACACCTTC.

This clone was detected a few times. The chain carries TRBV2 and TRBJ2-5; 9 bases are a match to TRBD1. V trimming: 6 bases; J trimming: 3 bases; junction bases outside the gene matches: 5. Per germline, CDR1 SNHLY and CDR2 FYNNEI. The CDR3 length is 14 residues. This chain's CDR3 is CASSEQGAEETQYF. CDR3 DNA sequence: TGTGCCAGCAGCGAACAGGGGGCGGAAGAGACCCAGTACTTC.

The CDR3 bases are TGTGCCAGCAGTTCGGGGGGGGAGCTGGGGGGACAGCCCCAGCATTTT. Amino acid sequence: CASSSGGELGGQPQHF. The rearrangement joins TRBV28 to TRBJ1-5, with D possibly TRBD1 on 5 matching bases. Germline loops: CDR1 MDHEN, CDR2 SYDVKM. The CDR3 consists of 16 residues. The germline V and J ends were trimmed by 4 bases and 7 bases, with 20 bases remaining between them.

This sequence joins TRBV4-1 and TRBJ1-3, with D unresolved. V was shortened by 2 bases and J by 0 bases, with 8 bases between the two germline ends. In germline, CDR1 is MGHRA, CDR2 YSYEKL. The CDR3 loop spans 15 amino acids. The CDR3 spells CASSQPGTSGNTIYF. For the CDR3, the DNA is TGCGCCAGCAGCCAACCGGGTACCTCTGGAAACACCATATATTTT.

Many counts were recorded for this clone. The CDR3 nucleotides read TGTGCCAGCAGAGCGGGACAGGGGATCTATGGCTACACCTTC. Translated, it gives CASRAGQGIYGYTF. The chain links TRBV6-5 to TRBJ1-2, with 10 bases aligning to TRBD1. This CDR3 spans 14 amino acids. V dropped 6 bases and J dropped 4; count of bases not matched to a gene: 5. From germline, CDR1 is MNHEY and CDR2 SVGAGI.

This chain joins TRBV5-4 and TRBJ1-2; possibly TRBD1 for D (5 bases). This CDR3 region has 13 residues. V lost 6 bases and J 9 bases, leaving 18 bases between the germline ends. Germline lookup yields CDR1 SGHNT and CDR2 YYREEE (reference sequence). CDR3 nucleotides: TGTGCCAGCATCCAGGTCGGGGGTCTGAGCTACACCTTC. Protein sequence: CASIQVGGLSYTF. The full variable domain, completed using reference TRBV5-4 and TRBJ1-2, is ETGVTQSPTHLIKTRGQQVTLRCSSQSGHNTVSWYQQALGQGPQFIFQYYREEENGRGNFPPRFSGLQFPNYSSELNVNALELDDSALYLCASIQVGGLSYTFGSGTRLTVV.

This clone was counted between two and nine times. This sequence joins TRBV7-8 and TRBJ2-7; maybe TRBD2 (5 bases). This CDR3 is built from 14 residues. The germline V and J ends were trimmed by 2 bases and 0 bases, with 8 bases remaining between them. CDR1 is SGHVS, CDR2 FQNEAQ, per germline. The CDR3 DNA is TGTGCCAGCAGCTTACTAGCTACCTCCTACGAGCAGTACTTC. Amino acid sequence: CASSLLATSYEQYF. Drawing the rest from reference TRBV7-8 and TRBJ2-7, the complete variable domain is GAGVSQSPRYKVAKRGQDVALRCDPISGHVSLFWYQQALGQGPEFLTYFQNEAQLDKSGLPSDRFFAERPEGSVSTLKIQRTQQEDSAVYLCASSLLATSYEQYFGPGTRLTVT.

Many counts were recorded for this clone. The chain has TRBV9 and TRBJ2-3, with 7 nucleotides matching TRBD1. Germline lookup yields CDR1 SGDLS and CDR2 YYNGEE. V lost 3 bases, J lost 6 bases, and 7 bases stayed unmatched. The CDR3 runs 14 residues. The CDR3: CASSAYRTGDTQYF. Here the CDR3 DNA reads TGTGCCAGCAGCGCTTACAGGACAGGTGATACGCAGTATTTT.

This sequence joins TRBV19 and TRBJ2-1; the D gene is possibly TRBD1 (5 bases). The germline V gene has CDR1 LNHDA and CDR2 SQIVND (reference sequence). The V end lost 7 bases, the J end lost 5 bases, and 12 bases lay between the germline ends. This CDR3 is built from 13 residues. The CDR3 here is CASKVPGNNEQFF. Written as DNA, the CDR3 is TGTGCCAGTAAAGTACCAGGGAACAATGAGCAGTTCTTC.

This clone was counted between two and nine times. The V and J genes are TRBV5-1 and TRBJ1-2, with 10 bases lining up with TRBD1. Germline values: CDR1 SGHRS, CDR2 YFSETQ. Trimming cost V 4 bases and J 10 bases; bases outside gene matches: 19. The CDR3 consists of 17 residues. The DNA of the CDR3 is TGCGCCAGCAGCCCCCCCGGGACAGGGGCCCTTCGGTTTGACTACACCTTC. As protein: CASSPPGTGALRFDYTF.

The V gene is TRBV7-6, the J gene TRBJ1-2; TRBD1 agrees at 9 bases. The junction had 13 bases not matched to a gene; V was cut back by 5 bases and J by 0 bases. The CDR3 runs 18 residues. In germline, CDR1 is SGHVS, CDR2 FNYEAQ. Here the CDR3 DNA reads TGTGCCAGCAGCGTAGGTGGATTTGGGACAGGGACTAACTATGGCTACACCTTC. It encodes CASSVGGFGTGTNYGYTF.

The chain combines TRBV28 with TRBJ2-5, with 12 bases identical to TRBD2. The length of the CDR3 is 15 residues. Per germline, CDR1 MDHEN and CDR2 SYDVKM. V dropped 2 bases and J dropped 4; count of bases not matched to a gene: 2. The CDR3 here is CASSLPSGGAETQYF. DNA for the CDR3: TGTGCCAGCAGTTTACCTAGCGGGGGGGCAGAGACCCAGTACTTC.

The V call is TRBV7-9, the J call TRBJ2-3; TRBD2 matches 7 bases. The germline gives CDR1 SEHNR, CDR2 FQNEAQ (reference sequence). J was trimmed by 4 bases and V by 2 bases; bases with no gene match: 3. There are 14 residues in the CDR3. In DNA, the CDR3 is TGTGCCAGCAGCTTAAGGCGGGAGTCAGATACGCAGTATTTT. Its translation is CASSLRRESDTQYF.

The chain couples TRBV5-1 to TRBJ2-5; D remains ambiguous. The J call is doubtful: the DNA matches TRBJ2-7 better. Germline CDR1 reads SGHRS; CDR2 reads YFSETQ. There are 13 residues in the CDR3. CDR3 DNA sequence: TGCGCCAGCAGCTTGGCACCCTCTTACGAGCAGTACTTC. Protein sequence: CASSLAPSYEQYF.

DNA for the CDR3: TGCGCCAGCAGCTTGACCTCTGGCGGAACTGAAGCTTTCTTT. It codes for CASSLTSGGTEAFF. The rearrangement joins TRBV5-1 to TRBJ1-1; D not certain. Germline loops: CDR1 SGHRS, CDR2 YFSETQ. V lost 1 base to trimming and J lost 5 bases, with 12 bases between them. CDR3 length: 14 residues.

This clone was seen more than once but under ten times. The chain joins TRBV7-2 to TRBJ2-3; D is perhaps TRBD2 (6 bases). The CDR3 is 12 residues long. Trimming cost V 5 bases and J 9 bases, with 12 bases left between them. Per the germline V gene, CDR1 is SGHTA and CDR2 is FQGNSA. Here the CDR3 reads CASSLVGSTQYF. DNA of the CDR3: TGTGCCAGCAGCCTAGTCGGGAGCACGCAGTATTTT.

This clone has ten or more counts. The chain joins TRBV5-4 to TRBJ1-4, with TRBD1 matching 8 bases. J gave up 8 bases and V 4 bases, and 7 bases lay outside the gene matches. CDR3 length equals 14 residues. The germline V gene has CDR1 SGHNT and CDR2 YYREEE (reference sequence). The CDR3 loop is CASSLGQGREKLFF. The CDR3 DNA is TGTGCCAGCAGCCTAGGACAGGGCCGGGAAAAACTGTTTTTT.

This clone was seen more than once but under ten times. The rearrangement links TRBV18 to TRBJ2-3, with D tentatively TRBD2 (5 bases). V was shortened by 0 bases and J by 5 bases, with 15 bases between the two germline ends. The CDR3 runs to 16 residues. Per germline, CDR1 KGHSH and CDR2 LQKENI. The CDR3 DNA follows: TGTGCCAGCTCACCACCTTCTAGCTCTCCTGGAGATACGCAGTATTTT. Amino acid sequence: CASSPPSSSPGDTQYF.

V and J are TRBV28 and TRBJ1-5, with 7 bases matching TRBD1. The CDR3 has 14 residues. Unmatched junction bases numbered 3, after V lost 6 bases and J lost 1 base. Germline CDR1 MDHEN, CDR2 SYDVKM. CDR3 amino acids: CASSQGGSNQPQHF. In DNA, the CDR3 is TGTGCCAGCAGCCAGGGGGGCAGCAATCAGCCCCAGCATTTT.

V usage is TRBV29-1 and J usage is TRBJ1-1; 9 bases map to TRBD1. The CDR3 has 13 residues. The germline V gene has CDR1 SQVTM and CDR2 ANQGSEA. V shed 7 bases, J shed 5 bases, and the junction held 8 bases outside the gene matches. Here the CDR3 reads CSATTGGGTEAFF. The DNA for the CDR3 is TGCAGCGCTACGACAGGGGGGGGGACTGAAGCTTTCTTT. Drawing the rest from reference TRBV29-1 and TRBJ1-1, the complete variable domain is SAVISQKPSRDICQRGTSLTIQCQVDSQVTMMFWYRQQPGQSLTLIATANQGSEATYESGFVIDKFPISRPNLTFSTLTVSNMSPEDSSIYLCSATTGGGTEAFFGQGTRLTVV.

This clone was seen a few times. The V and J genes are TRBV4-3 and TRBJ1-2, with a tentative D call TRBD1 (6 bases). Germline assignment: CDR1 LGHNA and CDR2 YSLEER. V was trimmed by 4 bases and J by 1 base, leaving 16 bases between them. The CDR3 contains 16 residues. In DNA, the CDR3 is TGCGCCAGCAGCCCCGATCGACAGGAGAATAACTATGGCTACACCTTC. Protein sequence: CASSPDRQENNYGYTF.